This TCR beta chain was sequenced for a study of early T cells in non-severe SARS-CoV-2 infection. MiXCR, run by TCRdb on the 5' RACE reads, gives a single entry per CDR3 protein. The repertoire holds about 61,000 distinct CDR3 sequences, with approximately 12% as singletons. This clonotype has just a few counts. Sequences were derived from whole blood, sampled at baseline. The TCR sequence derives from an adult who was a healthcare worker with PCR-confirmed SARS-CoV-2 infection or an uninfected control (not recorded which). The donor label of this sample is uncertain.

CDR3 sequence (DNA): TGTGCCAGCAGTTACGGAGGGGCGAACACTGAAGCTTTCTTT. The encoded protein is CASSYGGANTEAFF. V and J are TRBV12-3 or TRBV12-4 and TRBJ1-1; D possibly corresponds to TRBD1 (5 bases). The V gene lost 4 bases and the J gene lost 1 base, with 10 bases spanning the gap. The CDR3 spans 14 residues.